This T cell receptor (beta chain) derives from a study of human T cells and chemical hapten exposure. The germline V gene encodes CDR1 LNHDA and CDR2 SQIVND (reference sequence). This CDR3 has 12 amino acids. V gave up 9 bases and J gave up 5 bases; unmatched junction bases: 3. In TCRdb, the RACE reads were re-called with MiXCR into one record per CDR3 protein. The profile covers about 53,000 distinct CDR3 sequences, with 9.5% to 10% appearing a single time and roughly a tenth taken by the ten largest. As to time point: pre-sensitization, week 0. Treatment described: therapeutic diphenylcyclopropenone sensitization with weekly scalp DPC. Total RNA extraction was carried out from unfractionated whole blood.

V gene TRBV19 combines with J gene TRBJ2-7, with TRBD1 matching 11 bases. The clonotype originates from a man aged 35 to 55 with alopecia areata. Some clones in this sample may be carry-over from other donors' samples. Source: whole blood, taken in connection with sensitization to the hapten diphenylcyclopropenone (DPC). CDR3 sequence: CASRDRGDEQYF. The CDR3 DNA sequence: TGTGCCAGCCGGGACAGGGGGGACGAGCAGTACTTC.